The 20 T cell receptor beta chains presented below share a single source sample, sequenced in a study of cytomegalovirus exposure and HLA in healthy donors. Amplification used 60 Vbeta primers and 13 Jbeta primers. Only in-frame clones appear in the TCRdb table, and some are missing; sequencing was by immunoSEQ multiplex PCR. This sample yields 100,000 to 150,000 clones, of which around 77% are seen a single time; 0.75% to 0.95% belongs to the top ten. Sequenced sample: PBMCs. The receptor set was obtained from an older woman in good health and CMV-seronegative.

The V and J genes are TRBV28 and TRBJ1-6; perhaps TRBD1 as D (6 bases). This CDR3 has 15 amino acids. Germline lookup yields CDR1 MDHEN and CDR2 SYDVKM. V lost 5 bases and J 9 bases, leaving 17 bases between the germline ends. As DNA, the CDR3 is TGTGCCAGCAGTCCCGAGGGGGAGGGGGGTTCACCCCTCCACTTT. This gives the protein CASSPEGEGGSPLHF.

The chain uses TRBV10-1 and TRBJ2-7, with 7 bases that match TRBD2. There are 13 residues in the CDR3. CDR1 is WNHNN, CDR2 SYGVQD, per germline (reference sequence). V dropped 2 bases and J dropped 7; count of bases not matched to a gene: 5. The CDR3 sequence: CASSERTGREQYF. In nucleotides, the CDR3 is TGCGCCAGCAGTGAGCGGACCGGGAGGGAGCAGTACTTC.

The genes are TRBV2 and TRBJ1-1, with 8 bases matching TRBD1. V shed 9 bases and J 0 bases; nucleotides not matched to a gene: 3. The CDR3 contains 13 residues. Germline V lookup: CDR1 SNHLY, CDR2 FYNNEI. The CDR3 DNA reads as TGTGCCAGTACGGGACAGGTGAACACTGAAGCTTTCTTT. It yields the protein CASTGQVNTEAFF.

The genes are TRBV27 and TRBJ2-5, with D possibly matching TRBD2 (5 bases). The CDR3 loop spans 13 amino acids. Germline V gene data show CDR1 as MNHEY and CDR2 as SMNVEV (reference sequence). The V gene lost 5 bases and the J gene lost 2 bases, with 9 bases spanning the gap. CDR3 nucleotide sequence: TGTGCCAGCAGTAGAGGGAATCAAGAGACCCAGTACTTC. Translating it yields CASSRGNQETQYF.

This clone was detected a few times. This chain connects TRBV11-2 to TRBJ2-3; no definite D call. The V end lost 3 bases, the J end lost 1 base, and 11 bases lay between the germline ends. Germline CDR1 is SGHAT and CDR2 is FQNNGV. The CDR3 covers 15 residues. The CDR3 bases are TGTGCCAGCAGCTTTCGCCGCTCGGGCACAGATACGCAGTATTTT. It codes for CASSFRRSGTDTQYF.

The chain employs TRBV21-1 and TRBJ1-3. TRBV21-1 is labeled a pseudogene. This CDR3 is 17 amino acids long. CDR3 sequence (DNA): TGTGCCAGCAGCAAAGGGGGGGGGCAGTCCTCTGGAAACACCATATATTTT. Translating it yields CASSKGGGQSSGNTIYF.

The chain recombines TRBV5-1 with TRBJ2-7; TRBD1 agrees at 9 bases. Germline CDR1 reads SGHRS; CDR2 reads YFSETQ. This CDR3 spans 15 amino acids. V dropped 4 bases and J dropped 4; count of bases not matched to a gene: 9. CDR3 sequence reads: CASSPPGQGFYEQYF. The CDR3 DNA sequence: TGCGCCAGCAGCCCGCCGGGACAGGGCTTTTACGAGCAGTACTTC. The whole variable domain, filled in from reference TRBV5-1 and TRBJ2-7, reads KAGVTQTPRYLIKTRGQQVTLSCSPISGHRSVSWYQQTPGQGLQFLFEYFSETQRNKGNFPGRFSGRQFSNSRSEMNVSTLELGDSALYLCASSPPGQGFYEQYFGPGTRLTVT.

This clone was seen more than once but under ten times. The V and J genes are TRBV29-1 and TRBJ1-4; D call uncertain. CDR1 is SQVTM, CDR2 ANQGSEA, per germline. CDR3 length: 12 amino acids. Trimming took off 4 bases at V and 8 bases at J, with 11 bases between the two ends. The CDR3 sequence is CSVGAGREKLFF. CDR3 in DNA: TGCAGCGTTGGGGCTGGTCGAGAAAAACTGTTTTTT.

The chain couples TRBV28 to TRBJ2-2; 12 nucleotides match TRBD1. Germline trimming cut 7 bases from V and 3 bases from J; bases unmatched to any gene: 6. There are 16 residues in the CDR3. The germline gives CDR1 MDHEN, CDR2 SYDVKM. CDR3 protein: CASTPGQGAYTGELFF. CDR3 nucleotide sequence: TGTGCCAGCACCCCGGGACAGGGGGCATACACCGGGGAGCTGTTTTTT.

The gene calls are TRBV11-2 and TRBJ2-1, with TRBD2 identical over 11 bases. After removal of 1 base from V and 4 bases from J, the junction contained 3 bases not matched to a gene. Germline lookup yields CDR1 SGHAT and CDR2 FQNNGV. The CDR3 totals 16 residues. CDR3 loop: CASSLAGTSGYNEQFF. CDR3 nucleotide sequence: TGTGCCAGCAGCTTAGCGGGGACTAGCGGATACAATGAGCAGTTCTTC.

V gene TRBV21-1 combines with J gene TRBJ1-5; no check of the table's D call, TRBD1, against the DNA was made. TRBV21-1 is a documented pseudogene. The CDR3 runs to 19 residues. This chain's CDR3 is CASSKEVQTGDYSNQPQHF. The CDR3 nucleotides are TGTGCCAGCAGCAAAGAAGTTCAGACAGGAGATTATAGCAATCAGCCCCAGCATTTT.

This chain uses TRBV2 with TRBJ2-5, with TRBD2 as a possible D gene (6 bases). V lost 11 bases, J lost 5 bases, and 15 bases lay in between. The CDR3 length is 12 residues. In germline, CDR1 is SNHLY, CDR2 FYNNEI. CDR3 in amino acids: CASQPEGETQYF. CDR3 coding DNA: TGTGCCTCCCAGCCGGAGGGCGAGACCCAGTACTTC. The entire variable domain, with the rest obtained from reference TRBV2 and TRBJ2-5, is as follows: EPEVTQTPSHQVTQMGQEVILRCVPISNHLYFYWYRQILGQKVEFLVSFYNNEISEKSEIFDDQFSVERPDGSNFTLKIRSTKLEDSAMYFCASQPEGETQYFGPGTRLLVL.

The chain couples TRBV15 to TRBJ1-1; 10 positions agree with TRBD1. Germline V lookup: CDR1 LNHNV, CDR2 YYDKDF (reference sequence). The CDR3 totals 17 residues. V dropped 3 bases and J dropped 7; count of bases not matched to a gene: 14. The CDR3 protein is CATSSKTPTGGGGEAFF. DNA for the CDR3: TGTGCCACCAGCAGTAAAACCCCGACAGGGGGCGGAGGTGAAGCTTTCTTT.

This clone was observed once. The rearrangement joins TRBV27 to TRBJ2-5; 11 bases are a match to TRBD2. Germline V gene data show CDR1 as MNHEY and CDR2 as SMNVEV (reference sequence). This CDR3 has 14 amino acids. V lost 6 bases and J lost 5; bases outside the gene matches: 5. The CDR3 nucleotides are TGTGCCAGCAGAGTAGCGGGAGGGCCGGAGACCCAGTACTTC. It yields the protein CASRVAGGPETQYF.

The chain has TRBV25-1 and TRBJ2-3; 8 bases are shared with TRBD2. This CDR3 has 14 amino acids. The germline V gene encodes CDR1 MGHDK and CDR2 SYGVNS. The V segment lost 1 base and the J segment 7 bases; nucleotides outside the gene matches: 4. DNA of the CDR3: TGTGCCAGCAGTGAATCAGGCGGGAGGAATACGCAGTATTTT. Its protein is CASSESGGRNTQYF.

This clone was seen only once. The chain combines TRBV10-3 with TRBJ1-2, with D perhaps matching TRBD1 (6 bases). Germline V gene lookup returns CDR1 ENHRY and CDR2 SYGVKD. This CDR3 is 14 amino acids long. Trimming shortened V by 2 bases and J by 6 bases, and 13 bases separated the two germline ends. CDR3 sequence: CAISEVTGFDGYTF. The CDR3 nucleotides read TGTGCCATCAGTGAGGTAACAGGGTTCGATGGCTACACCTTC.

In DNA, the CDR3 is TGTGCCAGCAGCTTGGGTGGCACACCCCAGCATTTT. Encoded protein: CASSLGGTPQHF. The genes are TRBV5-8 and TRBJ1-5; D call uncertain. The CDR3 loop spans 12 amino acids. The germline V gene has CDR1 SGHTS and CDR2 YDEGEE. V lost 0 bases and J 10 bases, leaving 8 bases between the germline ends.

This clone was picked up one time. V and J are TRBV18 and TRBJ2-3; 8 positions match TRBD2. Per the germline V gene, CDR1 is KGHSH and CDR2 is LQKENI. With 1 base clipped from V and 0 bases from J, the junction kept 3 bases outside the gene matches. The CDR3 extends over 16 amino acids. For the CDR3, the DNA is TGTGCCAGCTCACCACAGAGCGGGGGAAGCACAGATACGCAGTATTTT. It specifies CASSPQSGGSTDTQYF.

In DNA, the CDR3 is TGTGCCAGCAGCTGGGGGGACGGGGGTCACTATGGCTACACCTTC. This encodes CASSWGDGGHYGYTF. This rearrangement joins TRBV5-6 to TRBJ1-2; a weak D match, TRBD1 (5 bases). The CDR3 is 15 amino acids. V was trimmed by 3 bases and J by 3 bases, leaving 15 bases between them. The germline V gene has CDR1 SGHDT and CDR2 YYEEEE.

V and J are TRBV5-1 and TRBJ1-5, with 10 bases aligning to TRBD1. The junction had 10 bases not matched to a gene; V was cut back by 0 bases and J by 10 bases. The CDR3 runs to 16 residues. Germline V gene lookup returns CDR1 SGHRS and CDR2 YFSETQ. CDR3 loop: CASSLGQGAADGPQHF. For the CDR3, the DNA is TGCGCCAGCAGCTTGGGACAGGGGGCCGCCGATGGCCCCCAGCATTTT.